The present entry profiles one T cell receptor beta chain with its context. The germline V and J ends were trimmed by 0 bases and 4 bases, with 11 bases remaining between them. CDR3 size: 15 residues. Germline CDR1 SGHRS, CDR2 YFSETQ. This sample was taken from a study of CD8 T cells in ankylosing spondylitis. TCRdb used MiXCR to reprocess the 5' RACE reads, holding one entry per CDR3 protein. The sample has more than 150,000 distinct CDR3 sequences; roughly 13% are singletons. What was sequenced was blood, either unsorted or a sorted T cell fraction (not recorded which). The sequence was obtained from a female donor with ankylosing spondylitis or in good health (not recorded which). The J gene is TRBJ2-1, the V gene TRBV5-1; D perhaps matches TRBD1 (6 bases). This CDR3 reads CASSLGQALYNEQFF. Written as DNA, the CDR3 is TGCGCCAGCAGCTTGGGACAGGCGTTATACAATGAGCAGTTCTTC.